This T cell receptor (beta chain) was obtained from a study of Graves' ophthalmopathy and Graves' hyperthyroidism. Background on the study: Samples of peripheral blood were obtained at initial diagnosis, prior to treatment of any kind.

Amplified TCR beta CDR3 regions were obtained using RNA transcripts as template. The authors performed first-round RT-PCR with HTBI primers and then a second-round multiplex PCR. A single record per CDR3 protein comes from TCRdb applying MiXCR to the multiplex PCR reads. This table has some 350,000 distinct CDR3 sequences, about 18% appearing once. PBMCs were isolated from a roughly 10 ml sample of fresh peripheral blood. Regarding the study as a whole: The authors also found most expanded thyroid clonotypes above 0.001 frequency in blood.

The CDR3 has 16 amino acids. Germline V gene data show CDR1 as SGHAT and CDR2 as FQDESV (reference sequence). The V end lost 6 bases, the J end lost 2 bases, and 19 bases lay between the germline ends. This clonotype has a handful of counts. Its antigen is as yet unknown. The material sequenced was peripheral blood. The origin of this receptor is an adult woman with stable Graves' hyperthyroidism. The chain combines TRBV11-1 with TRBJ1-2; TRBD1 might be the D (5 bases). In DNA, the CDR3 is TGTGCCAGCAGTTCCGATGAGCGGGGGTTCAACTATGGCTACACCTTC. Protein product: CASSSDERGFNYGYTF. The full variable domain, in which reference TRBV11-1 and TRBJ1-2 provide the parts outside the CDR3, is EAEVAQSPRYKITEKSQAVAFWCDPISGHATLYWYRQILGQGPELLVQFQDESVVDDSQLPKDRFSAERLKGVDSTLKIQPAELGDSAMYLCASSSDERGFNYGYTFGSGTRLTVV.